A selection of T cell receptor beta chains follows, all from one sample in a study of identical twins. One entry per CDR3 protein results from TCRdb running MiXCR on the 5' RACE reads. The sample has 450,000 to 500,000 distinct CDR3 sequences; 14% are singletons. These data also featured in a second study, about yellow fever vaccine responses in identical twins.

The sequenced sample was CD4+ T cells sorted from blood. These receptors all come from a woman aged 18-35 years in good health. Both conserved end residues are part of each CDR3. Clone size, where shown, is once, few, many, or a class for clones that have expanded.

v_call: TRBV10-3; clone_size: many; j_call: TRBJ1-1; cdr3_aa: CAIRGLNTEAFF
v_call: TRBV12-3/TRBV12-4; clone_size: .; j_call: TRBJ2-1; cdr3_aa: CASSRLDNEQFF
v_call: TRBV6-6; clone_size: .; j_call: TRBJ1-1; cdr3_aa: CASRTGVAEAFF
v_call: TRBV6-2/TRBV6-3; clone_size: few; j_call: TRBJ2-1; cdr3_aa: CASSPGGDNNEQFF
v_call: TRBV18; clone_size: many; j_call: TRBJ2-5; cdr3_aa: CASSPLRETQYF
v_call: TRBV6-5; clone_size: .; j_call: TRBJ2-5; cdr3_aa: CASSYQDAGTQYF
v_call: TRBV28; clone_size: few; j_call: TRBJ2-7; cdr3_aa: CASSLDWQKAYEQYF
v_call: TRBV12-3/TRBV12-4; clone_size: many; j_call: TRBJ2-5; cdr3_aa: CASRAAETQYF
v_call: TRBV5-4; clone_size: .; j_call: TRBJ2-3; cdr3_aa: CASRLDTGQSTDTQYF
v_call: TRBV10-1; clone_size: few; j_call: TRBJ2-2; cdr3_aa: CASSEEKGQPIHTSNTGELFF
v_call: TRBV7-9; clone_size: .; j_call: TRBJ1-2; cdr3_aa: CASSLAQGYGYTF
v_call: TRBV6-2/TRBV6-3; clone_size: few; j_call: TRBJ1-1; cdr3_aa: CASSYRDNTEAFF
v_call: TRBV28; clone_size: .; j_call: TRBJ2-3; cdr3_aa: CASRGGGSTDTQYF
v_call: TRBV10-3; clone_size: few; j_call: TRBJ2-7; cdr3_aa: CAISGAGTYEQYF
v_call: TRBV9; clone_size: many; j_call: TRBJ2-5; cdr3_aa: CASSVGIAQETQYF